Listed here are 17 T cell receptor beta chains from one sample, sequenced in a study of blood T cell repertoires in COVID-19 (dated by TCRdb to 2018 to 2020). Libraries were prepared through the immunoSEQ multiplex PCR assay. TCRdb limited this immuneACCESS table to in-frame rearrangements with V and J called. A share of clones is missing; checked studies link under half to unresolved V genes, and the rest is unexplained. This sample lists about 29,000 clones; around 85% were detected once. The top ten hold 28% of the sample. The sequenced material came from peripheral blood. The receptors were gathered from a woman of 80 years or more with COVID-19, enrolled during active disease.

CDR3 nucleotide sequence: TGTGCCAGCAGCTTAGTACCGGGGAGCTCCTACAATGAGCAGTTCTTC. Translating it yields CASSLVPGSSYNEQFF. The chain links TRBV7-8 to TRBJ2-1; TRBD2 is a possible D gene (5 bases). The length of the CDR3 is 16 residues. CDR1 is SGHVS and CDR2 is FQNEAQ in the germline V gene. The ends were cut back, 1 base at V and 0 bases at J, with 10 bases in the middle.

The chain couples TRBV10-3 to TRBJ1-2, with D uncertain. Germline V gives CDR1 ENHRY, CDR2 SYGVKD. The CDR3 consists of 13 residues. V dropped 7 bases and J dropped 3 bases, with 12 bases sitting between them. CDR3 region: CAITEGRDYGYTF. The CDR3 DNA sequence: TGTGCCATCACGGAGGGAAGAGACTATGGCTACACCTTC.

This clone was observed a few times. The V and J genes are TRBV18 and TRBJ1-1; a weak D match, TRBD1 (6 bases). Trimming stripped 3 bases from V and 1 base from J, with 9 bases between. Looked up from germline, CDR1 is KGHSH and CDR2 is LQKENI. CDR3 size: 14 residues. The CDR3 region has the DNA TGTGCCAGCTCACCCCTGGGACAGAACACTGAAGCTTTCTTT. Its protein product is CASSPLGQNTEAFF. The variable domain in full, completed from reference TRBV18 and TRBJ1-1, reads NAGVMQNPRHLVRRRGQEARLRCSPMKGHSHVYWYRQLPEEGLKFMVYLQKENIIDESGMPKERFSAEFPKEGPSILRIQQVVRGDSAAYFCASSPLGQNTEAFFGQGTRLTVV.

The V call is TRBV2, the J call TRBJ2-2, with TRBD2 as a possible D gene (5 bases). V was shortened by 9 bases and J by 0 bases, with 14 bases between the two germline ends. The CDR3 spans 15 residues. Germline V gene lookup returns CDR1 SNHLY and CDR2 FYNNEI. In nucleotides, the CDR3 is TGTGCCAGTACAATAGAGGGCGCGAACACCGGGGAGCTGTTTTTT. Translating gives CASTIEGANTGELFF.

The CDR3 reads CASRGLAGYEQYF. DNA of the CDR3: TGTGCCAGCAGGGGACTAGCGGGGTACGAGCAGTACTTC. The J gene is TRBJ2-7, the V gene TRBV6-5, with TRBD2 identical over 13 bases. Germline V gene data show CDR1 as MNHEY and CDR2 as SVGAGI. Losses at the gene ends were 6 bases for V and 4 bases for J; bases not matched to a gene: 0. The CDR3 consists of 13 residues.

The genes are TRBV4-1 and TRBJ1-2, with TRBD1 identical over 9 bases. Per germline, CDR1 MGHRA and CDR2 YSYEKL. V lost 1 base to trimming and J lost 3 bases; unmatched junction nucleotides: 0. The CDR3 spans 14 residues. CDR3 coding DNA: TGCGCCAGCAGCCAAGGGACAGGGGACTATGGCTACACCTTC. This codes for CASSQGTGDYGYTF.

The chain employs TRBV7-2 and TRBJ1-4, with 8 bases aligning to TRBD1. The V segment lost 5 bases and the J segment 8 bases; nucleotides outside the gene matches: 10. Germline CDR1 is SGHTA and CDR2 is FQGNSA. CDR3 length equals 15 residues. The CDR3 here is CASSTSGTGDEKLFF. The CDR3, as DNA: TGTGCCAGCAGCACTTCCGGGACAGGCGACGAAAAACTGTTTTTT. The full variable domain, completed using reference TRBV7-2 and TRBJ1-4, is GAGVSQSPSNKVTEKGKDVELRCDPISGHTALYWYRQSLGQGLEFLIYFQGNSAPDKSGLPSDRFSAERTGGSVSTLTIQRTQQEDSAVYLCASSTSGTGDEKLFFGSGTQLSVL.

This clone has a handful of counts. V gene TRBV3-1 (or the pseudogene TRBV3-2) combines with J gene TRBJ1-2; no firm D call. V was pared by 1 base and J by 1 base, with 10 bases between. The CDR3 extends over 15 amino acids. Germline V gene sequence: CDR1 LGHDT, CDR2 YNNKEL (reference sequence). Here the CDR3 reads CASSQVGSLNYGYTF. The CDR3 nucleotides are TGTGCCAGCAGCCAAGTGGGCAGCCTTAACTATGGCTACACCTTC.

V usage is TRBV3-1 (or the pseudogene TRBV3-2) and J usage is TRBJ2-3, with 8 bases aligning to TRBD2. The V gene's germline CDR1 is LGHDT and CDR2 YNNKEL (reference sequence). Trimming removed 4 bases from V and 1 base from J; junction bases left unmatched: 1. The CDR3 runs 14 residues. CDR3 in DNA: TGTGCCAGCAGCCTAGCGGGGCGCACAGATACGCAGTATTTT. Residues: CASSLAGRTDTQYF.

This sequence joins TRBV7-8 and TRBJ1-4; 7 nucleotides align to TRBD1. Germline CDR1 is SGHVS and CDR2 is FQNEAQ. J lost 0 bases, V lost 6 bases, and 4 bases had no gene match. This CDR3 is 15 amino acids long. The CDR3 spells CASRRGQSTNEKLFF. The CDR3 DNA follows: TGTGCCAGCAGAAGGGGACAGTCAACTAATGAAAAACTGTTTTTT. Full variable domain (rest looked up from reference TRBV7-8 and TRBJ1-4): GAGVSQSPRYKVAKRGQDVALRCDPISGHVSLFWYQQALGQGPEFLTYFQNEAQLDKSGLPSDRFFAERPEGSVSTLKIQRTQQEDSAVYLCASRRGQSTNEKLFFGSGTQLSVL.

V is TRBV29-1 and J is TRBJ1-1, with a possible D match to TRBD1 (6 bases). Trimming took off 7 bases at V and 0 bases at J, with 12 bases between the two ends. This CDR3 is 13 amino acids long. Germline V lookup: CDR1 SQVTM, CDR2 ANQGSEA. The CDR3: CSGLDSMNTEAFF. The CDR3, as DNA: TGCAGCGGATTGGACAGTATGAACACTGAAGCTTTCTTT.

The CDR3 loop is CASSPEARQPQHF. The CDR3, as DNA: TGTGCCAGCAGTCCGGAGGCTAGACAGCCCCAGCATTTT. The V call is TRBV12-3 or TRBV12-4, the J call TRBJ1-5; D not certain. V was clipped by 5 bases and J by 7 bases, with 12 bases between them. The CDR3 consists of 13 residues.

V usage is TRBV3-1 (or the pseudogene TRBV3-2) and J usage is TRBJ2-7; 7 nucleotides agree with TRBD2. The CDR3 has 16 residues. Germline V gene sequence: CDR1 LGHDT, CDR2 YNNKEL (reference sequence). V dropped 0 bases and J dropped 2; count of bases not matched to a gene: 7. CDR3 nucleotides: TGTGCCAGCAGCCAAGATCCCACGGGACTAACCTACGAGCAGTACTTC. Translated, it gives CASSQDPTGLTYEQYF.

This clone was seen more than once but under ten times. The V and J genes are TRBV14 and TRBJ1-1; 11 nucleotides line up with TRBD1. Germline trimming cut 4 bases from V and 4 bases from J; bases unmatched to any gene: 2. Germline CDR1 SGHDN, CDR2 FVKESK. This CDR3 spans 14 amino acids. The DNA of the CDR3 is TGTGCCAGCAGCCTCGGGACAGGGGGCACTGAAGCTTTCTTT. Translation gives CASSLGTGGTEAFF.

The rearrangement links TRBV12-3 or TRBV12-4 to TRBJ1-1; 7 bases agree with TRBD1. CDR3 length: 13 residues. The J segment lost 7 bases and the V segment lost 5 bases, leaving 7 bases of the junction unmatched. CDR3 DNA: TGTGCCAGCAGTCTAGGAGGGGGCCTTGAAGCTTTCTTT. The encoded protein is CASSLGGGLEAFF.

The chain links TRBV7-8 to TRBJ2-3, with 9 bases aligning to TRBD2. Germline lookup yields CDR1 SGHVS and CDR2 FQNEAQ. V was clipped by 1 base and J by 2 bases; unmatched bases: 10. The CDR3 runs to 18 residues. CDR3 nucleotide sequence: TGTGCCAGCAGCTTAGATGGGGGCGGGGGGGCCATCACAGATACGCAGTATTTT. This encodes CASSLDGGGGAITDTQYF.

The CDR3 region has the DNA TGTGCCAGTATCCGGGTCAGTACGAACACCGGGGAGCTGTTTTTT. Translated, it gives CASIRVSTNTGELFF. The chain links TRBV19 to TRBJ2-2; D remains unclear. The length of the CDR3 is 15 residues. Looked up from germline, CDR1 is LNHDA and CDR2 is SQIVND (reference sequence). The germline V and J ends were trimmed by 7 bases and 0 bases, with 12 bases remaining between them.